One sample yielded the 29 T cell receptor beta chains listed below, sequenced in a study of blood T cell repertoires in COVID-19. Using immunoSEQ multiplex PCR, the repertoire was profiled, and TCRdb retains in-frame clones only, with some absent. The profile shows 150,000 to 200,000 clones, roughly four fifths of them singletons. Sequenced: peripheral blood. These receptors were obtained from a woman aged 70-85 years with COVID-19, enrolled during active disease.

The rearrangement uses TRBV28 and TRBJ2-7; no reliable D call. CDR1 and CDR2 from the germline V gene are MDHEN and SYDVKM. Trimming removed 4 bases from V and 4 bases from J, with 11 bases in between. The CDR3 spans 13 residues. The CDR3 DNA reads TGTGCCAGCAGTTCCCGACCCAGGTACGAGCAGTACTTC. Protein sequence: CASSSRPRYEQYF. Looking up the rest from reference TRBV28 and TRBJ2-7 gives the full variable domain: DVKVTQSSRYLVKRTGEKVFLECVQDMDHENMFWYRQDPGLGLRLIYFSYDVKMKEKGDIPEGYSVSREKKERFSLILESASTNQTSMYLCASSSRPRYEQYFGPGTRLTVT.

This chain joins TRBV6-1 and TRBJ2-3; 15 bases fit TRBD2. This CDR3 spans 16 amino acids. J lost 4 bases, V lost 4 bases, and 3 bases had no gene match. The germline CDR1 and CDR2 sequences are MNHNS and SASEGT. The CDR3 protein is CASSGGLAGGADTQYF. CDR3 DNA: TGTGCCAGCAGTGGGGGACTAGCGGGAGGAGCAGATACGCAGTATTTT.

This clone showed up just a few times. V gene TRBV7-8 combines with J gene TRBJ2-1; 11 bases are shared with TRBD2. Per the germline V gene, CDR1 is SGHVS and CDR2 is FQNEAQ. The V gene end was trimmed by 5 bases and the J gene end by 3 bases; junction bases not matched to a gene: 9. There are 17 residues in the CDR3. CDR3 in amino acids: CASSRGGGLADYNEQFF. DNA of the CDR3: TGTGCCAGCAGCCGAGGGGGGGGACTAGCGGACTACAATGAGCAGTTCTTC. Based on the CDR3 plus reference TRBV7-8 and TRBJ2-1, the full variable domain is GAGVSQSPRYKVAKRGQDVALRCDPISGHVSLFWYQQALGQGPEFLTYFQNEAQLDKSGLPSDRFFAERPEGSVSTLKIQRTQQEDSAVYLCASSRGGGLADYNEQFFGPGTRLTVL.

This clone was recorded at least ten times. The rearrangement joins TRBV2 to TRBJ1-5, with D perhaps matching TRBD1 (5 bases). This CDR3 has 15 amino acids. V lost 6 bases and J 8 bases, leaving 20 bases between the germline ends. CDR1 SNHLY and CDR2 FYNNEI come from the germline V gene. CDR3 bases: TGTGCCAGCAGCACGGACAACGGCCAAAGTGAGCCCCAGCATTTT. It translates to CASSTDNGQSEPQHF.

The chain couples TRBV5-6 to TRBJ2-1; 10 nucleotides align to TRBD2. J gave up 4 bases and V 1 base, and 5 bases lay outside the gene matches. CDR3 length: 16 amino acids. From germline, CDR1 is SGHDT and CDR2 YYEEEE. The CDR3 is CASSLRGLASYNEQFF. The CDR3 nucleotides read TGTGCCAGCAGCTTGAGGGGACTAGCGAGTTACAATGAGCAGTTCTTC.

The chain links TRBV15 to TRBJ2-7, with D perhaps matching TRBD2 (6 bases). Germline V CDR1 and CDR2: LNHNV, YYDKDF (reference sequence). V lost 0 bases, J lost 1 base, and 10 bases lay in between. The CDR3 has 15 residues. In nucleotides, the CDR3 is TGTGCCACCAGCAGAGATCGGGCGGGGTCCTACGAGCAGTACTTC. Residues: CATSRDRAGSYEQYF.

This chain links TRBV27 with TRBJ2-7; 8 bases agree with TRBD1. V lost 1 base to trimming and J lost 6 bases; unmatched junction nucleotides: 11. Per germline, CDR1 MNHEY and CDR2 SMNVEV (reference sequence). The CDR3 is 16 amino acids. The CDR3 sequence is CASSLFGDRGSGEQYF. The CDR3 nucleotides read TGTGCCAGCAGTTTATTCGGCGACAGGGGTTCGGGCGAGCAGTACTTC.

This chain connects TRBV10-3 to TRBJ1-3; D uncertain. Trimming cost V 2 bases and J 0 bases, with 8 bases left between them. Germline CDR1 is ENHRY and CDR2 is SYGVKD. This CDR3 comprises 15 residues. Written as DNA, the CDR3 is TGTGCCATCAGTGAGGGCGGGATCTCTGGAAACACCATATATTTT. Its protein is CAISEGGISGNTIYF.

The rearrangement links TRBV3-1 (or the pseudogene TRBV3-2) to TRBJ1-1; TRBD1 matches 7 bases. The germline CDR1 and CDR2 sequences are LGHDT and YNNKEL (reference sequence). There are 12 residues in the CDR3. Germline trimming cut 2 bases from V and 10 bases from J; bases unmatched to any gene: 4. Written as DNA, the CDR3 is TGTGCCAGCAGCCAAACAGGGGAGGCAGCTTTCTTT. This gives the protein CASSQTGEAAFF.

The CDR3 coding sequence is TGTGCCAGCTCACCGGGGGGAAGCACTGAAGCTTTCTTT. Translating it yields CASSPGGSTEAFF. V is TRBV18 and J is TRBJ1-1; D may be TRBD1 (5 bases). V was cut by 3 bases and J by 4 bases, with 9 bases left in between. Per the germline V gene, CDR1 is KGHSH and CDR2 is LQKENI. CDR3 size: 13 residues.

The CDR3 bases are TGCGCCAGCAGGGTGGGACAGGGACCTTTATACGAGCAGTACTTC. Translated, it gives CASRVGQGPLYEQYF. J is TRBJ2-7 and V is TRBV10-1; TRBD1 agrees at 9 bases. The CDR3 runs to 15 residues. V trimming: 6 bases; J trimming: 4 bases; junction bases outside the gene matches: 10. Looked up from germline, CDR1 is WNHNN and CDR2 is SYGVQD (reference sequence).

This sequence joins TRBV27 and TRBJ1-6; D may be TRBD1 (5 bases). The germline V and J ends were trimmed by 2 bases and 14 bases, with 22 bases remaining between them. Per the germline V gene, CDR1 is MNHEY and CDR2 is SMNVEV (reference sequence). CDR3 length equals 16 residues. Here the CDR3 reads CASSLTLQAITRALHF. The CDR3, as DNA: TGTGCCAGCAGTTTAACTTTACAGGCAATAACCCGGGCCCTCCACTTT.

CDR3 in DNA: TGTGCCAGCAGCTTACAGGGGGCGGGCTATGGCTACACCTTC. Translated: CASSLQGAGYGYTF. This chain connects TRBV5-6 to TRBJ1-2, with 9 bases lining up with TRBD1. The V segment lost 2 bases and the J segment 4 bases; nucleotides outside the gene matches: 3. CDR1 SGHDT and CDR2 YYEEEE come from the germline V gene. The CDR3 runs 14 residues.

The rearrangement joins TRBV28 to TRBJ2-7, with D maybe TRBD2 (6 bases). CDR3 size: 13 residues. Per germline, CDR1 MDHEN and CDR2 SYDVKM. The V and J ends lost 3 bases and 4 bases respectively, with 10 bases between them. The CDR3 spells CASSFGGIYEQYF. The CDR3 DNA follows: TGTGCCAGCAGTTTTGGCGGGATTTACGAGCAGTACTTC.

The J gene is TRBJ2-7, the V gene TRBV5-1; 7 nucleotides align to TRBD2. Germline CDR1 and CDR2: SGHRS and YFSETQ. This CDR3 is 13 amino acids long. The V and J ends lost 0 bases and 5 bases, in that order; junction bases with no gene match: 2. CDR3 sequence reads: CASSLGGRDEQYF. The CDR3 DNA follows: TGCGCCAGCAGCTTGGGAGGGAGGGACGAGCAGTACTTC.

The chain recombines TRBV7-2 with TRBJ2-1; TRBD2 matches 7 bases. This CDR3 spans 13 amino acids. Germline lookup yields CDR1 SGHTA and CDR2 FQGNSA. The J segment lost 9 bases and the V segment lost 2 bases, leaving 4 bases of the junction unmatched. The CDR3 region is CASSLLGGGEQFF. The CDR3 DNA follows: TGTGCCAGCAGCTTACTTGGGGGGGGTGAGCAGTTCTTC.

The chain joins TRBV2 to TRBJ1-1; 10 bases are shared with TRBD1. The CDR3 totals 15 residues. Germline trimming cut 8 bases from V and 5 bases from J; bases unmatched to any gene: 11. Germline V lookup: CDR1 SNHLY, CDR2 FYNNEI. In DNA form, the CDR3 reads TGTGCCAGCGCGGACCGGGACAGGGGAGGGACTGAAGCTTTCTTT. Encoded protein: CASADRDRGGTEAFF.

The rearrangement uses TRBV11-2 and TRBJ2-7; 7 bases are a match to TRBD2. The germline V gene encodes CDR1 SGHAT and CDR2 FQNNGV. The CDR3 extends over 14 amino acids. The V gene end was trimmed by 6 bases and the J gene end by 2 bases; junction bases not matched to a gene: 7. CDR3 sequence: CASSTGTTAYEQYF. In DNA form, the CDR3 reads TGTGCCAGCAGTACCGGGACTACCGCCTACGAGCAGTACTTC.

This clone was counted many times. Other DNA sequences of this sample code for an identical CDR3. The V call is TRBV27, the J call TRBJ1-1; a possible D gene is TRBD1 (5 bases). CDR1 and CDR2 from the germline V gene are MNHEY and SMNVEV (reference sequence). The CDR3 loop spans 13 amino acids. V was shortened by 2 bases and J by 2 bases, with 6 bases between the two germline ends. The chain's CDR3 is CASSLQGNTEAFF. The CDR3 DNA is TGTGCCAGCAGTTTACAGGGCAACACTGAAGCTTTCTTT.

The chain employs TRBV5-6 and TRBJ2-1, with 8 bases lining up with TRBD2. Germline lookup yields CDR1 SGHDT and CDR2 YYEEEE. The V and J ends lost 1 base and 5 bases, in that order; junction bases with no gene match: 8. This CDR3 has 16 residues. The CDR3 DNA reads TGTGCCAGCAGCTTGTATCTGCTAGCGGGTAACAATGAGCAGTTCTTC. Translation gives CASSLYLLAGNNEQFF.

This chain uses TRBV5-1 with TRBJ2-2; possibly TRBD1 for D (6 bases). Germline loops: CDR1 SGHRS, CDR2 YFSETQ. There are 15 residues in the CDR3. Between the trimmed V and J ends, which lost 4 bases and 4 bases, there was a span of 14 bases. The CDR3 DNA follows: TGCGCCAGCAGCCTCCGGGACACCCTCACCGGGGAGCTGTTTTTT. Protein sequence: CASSLRDTLTGELFF.

This clone appeared many times. The DNA of the CDR3 is TGCAGCGCCGTCGCGGAAGATCAGTTCTTC. Amino acids: CSAVAEDQFF. This chain joins TRBV29-1 and TRBJ2-1; D is unclear. There are 10 residues in the CDR3. V lost 7 bases and J lost 13, with 14 bases in between. Germline CDR1 reads SQVTM; CDR2 reads ANQGSEA.

The chain recombines TRBV28 with TRBJ1-4; TRBD1 agrees at 7 bases. CDR1 and CDR2 (germline): MDHEN, SYDVKM. This CDR3 spans 16 amino acids. The J segment lost 7 bases and the V segment lost 4 bases, leaving 12 bases of the junction unmatched. CDR3 coding DNA: TGTGCCAGCAGTTCACCCGAAAGGGGGCGCGGTGAAAAACTGTTTTTT. This translates into CASSSPERGRGEKLFF.

The CDR3 DNA sequence: TGTGCCAGCAGTGAAGCGCTTTCAGGGTTCCGTATTCAGCCCCAGCATTTT. Translated: CASSEALSGFRIQPQHF. The chain recombines TRBV6-1 with TRBJ1-5; a possible D gene is TRBD1 (5 bases). With 0 bases removed from V and 6 bases from J, the gap between germline ends came to 18 bases. This CDR3 is built from 17 residues. CDR1 MNHNS and CDR2 SASEGT come from the germline V gene.

The rearrangement joins TRBV15 to TRBJ2-7; 8 bases map to TRBD2. The germline V gene encodes CDR1 LNHNV and CDR2 YYDKDF (reference sequence). J was trimmed by 3 bases and V by 1 base; bases with no gene match: 5. CDR3 length equals 15 residues. The CDR3 region is CATSRVREAIYEQYF. The CDR3 nucleotides read TGTGCCACCAGCAGAGTGCGGGAGGCAATCTACGAGCAGTACTTC.

This clone was observed a single time. V is TRBV19 and J is TRBJ2-2, with TRBD1 matching over 9 bases. The germline CDR1 and CDR2 sequences are LNHDA and SQIVND (reference sequence). Losses at the gene ends were 6 bases for V and 5 bases for J; bases not matched to a gene: 16. The length of the CDR3 is 18 residues. CDR3 nucleotide sequence: TGTGCCAGTAGCAATATTCGAACTACAGGGGGCCGGACCGGGGAGCTGTTTTTT. Translating gives CASSNIRTTGGRTGELFF.

This rearrangement joins TRBV19 to TRBJ1-5; TRBD1 matches at 8 bases. The V and J ends lost 4 bases and 6 bases, in that order; junction bases with no gene match: 8. From germline, CDR1 is LNHDA and CDR2 SQIVND (reference sequence). The CDR3 has 15 amino acids. CDR3 nucleotide sequence: TGTGCCAGTAGTAGTACAGGGGGAGTCGGTCAGCCCCAGCATTTT. It encodes CASSSTGGVGQPQHF.

The chain employs TRBV28 and TRBJ2-1, with TRBD2 as a possible D gene (6 bases). V lost 3 bases to trimming and J lost 2 bases, with 8 bases between them. Germline CDR1 reads MDHEN; CDR2 reads SYDVKM. This CDR3 region has 14 residues. The CDR3 is CASSFWGAYNEQFF. The DNA of the CDR3 is TGTGCCAGCAGTTTTTGGGGGGCCTACAATGAGCAGTTCTTC.

V usage is TRBV5-1 and J usage is TRBJ1-5; the match to TRBD1 covers 8 bases. Germline loops: CDR1 SGHRS, CDR2 YFSETQ. The CDR3 is 13 amino acids. Trimming cost V 4 bases and J 7 bases; bases outside gene matches: 4. CDR3 nucleotide sequence: TGCGCCAGCAGCCCGGACAGGGACCAGCCCCAGCATTTT. Its translation: CASSPDRDQPQHF.